This T cell receptor beta chain was identified in a study of graft-versus-host responses after intestinal transplantation. Germline V CDR1 and CDR2: MRHNA, SNTAGT. Trimming stripped 7 bases from V and 2 bases from J, with 14 bases between. This CDR3 contains 14 residues. Data came from immunoSEQ multiplex PCR; TCRdb stores just in-frame clones and leaves some out. The sample includes about 8,600 clones, roughly 31% of them seen just once. The chain couples TRBV6-4 to TRBJ2-5, with D possibly being TRBD2 (6 bases). This clonotype was obtained from a human patient who received an intestinal transplant. The source was alloreactive CD4+ T cells from a mixed lymphocyte reaction culture, collected before intestinal transplant. Subset meaning: CFSE-low proliferating T cells sorted from approximately 6-day pre-transplant mixed lymphocyte reaction (GvH or HvG direction). CDR3 nucleotides: TGTGCCAGCACTTGCTTAGCGGATCAAGAGACCCAGTACTTC. This sequence encodes CASTCLADQETQYF.